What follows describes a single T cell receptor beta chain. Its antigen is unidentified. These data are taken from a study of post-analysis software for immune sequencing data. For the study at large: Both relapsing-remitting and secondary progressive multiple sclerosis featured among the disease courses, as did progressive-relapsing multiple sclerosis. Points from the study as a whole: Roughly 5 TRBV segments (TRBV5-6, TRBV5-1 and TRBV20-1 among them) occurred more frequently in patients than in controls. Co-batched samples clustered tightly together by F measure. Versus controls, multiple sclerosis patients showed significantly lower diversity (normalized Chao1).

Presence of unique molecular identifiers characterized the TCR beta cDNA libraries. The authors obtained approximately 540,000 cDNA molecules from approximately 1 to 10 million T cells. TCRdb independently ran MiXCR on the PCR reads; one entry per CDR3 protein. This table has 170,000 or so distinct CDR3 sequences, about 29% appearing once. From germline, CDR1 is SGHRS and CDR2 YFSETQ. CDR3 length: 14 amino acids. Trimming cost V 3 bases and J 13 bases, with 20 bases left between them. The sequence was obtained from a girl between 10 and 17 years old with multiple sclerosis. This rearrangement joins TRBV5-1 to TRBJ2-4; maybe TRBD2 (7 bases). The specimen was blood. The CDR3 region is CASSSNWGGNEQYF. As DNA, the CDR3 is TGCGCCAGCAGCTCGAATTGGGGGGGCAATGAGCAGTACTTC.